The 4 T cell receptor beta chains presented below share a single source sample, sequenced in a study of beta chain features in type 1 diabetes. Investigators reverse transcribed all isolated RNA, so they sequenced expressed TCRB transcripts. The method was immunoSEQ multiplex PCR; TCRdb's version includes in-frame clones alone and lacks a portion of them. The sample shows about 140,000 clones, about a tenth of them seen only once. Input material: central memory CD4+ T cells from blood. The receptor set was obtained from a woman between 40 and 50 years old in good health.

This clone was recorded many times. The V call is TRBV4-1, the J call TRBJ2-3, with D possibly matching TRBD1 (5 bases). CDR1 MGHRA and CDR2 YSYEKL come from the germline V gene. The CDR3 spans 15 residues. V gave up 2 bases and J gave up 2 bases, with 11 bases separating them. The CDR3 protein is CASSQISGFTDTQYF. The CDR3 DNA sequence: TGCGCCAGCAGCCAAATTTCAGGGTTCACAGATACGCAGTATTTT.

The table lists this clone with a few counts. The gene calls are TRBV5-4 and TRBJ2-3; 7 positions match TRBD2. V lost 2 bases, J lost 1 base, and 10 bases stayed unmatched. The CDR3 is 17 residues long. Germline loops: CDR1 SGHNT, CDR2 YYREEE (reference sequence). The CDR3: CASSFRVLSGGTDTQYF. The CDR3 region has the DNA TGTGCCAGCAGCTTTAGGGTTCTAAGCGGGGGCACAGATACGCAGTATTTT. Filled out from reference TRBV5-4 and TRBJ2-3, the complete variable domain reads ETGVTQSPTHLIKTRGQQVTLRCSSQSGHNTVSWYQQALGQGPQFIFQYYREEENGRGNFPPRFSGLQFPNYSSELNVNALELDDSALYLCASSFRVLSGGTDTQYFGPGTRLTVL.

This clone was counted only a few times. The chain employs TRBV5-6 and TRBJ1-2; 10 nucleotides align to TRBD1. This CDR3 contains 15 residues. Germline CDR1 reads SGHDT; CDR2 reads YYEEEE. V lost 4 bases, J lost 7 bases, and 10 bases stayed unmatched. The CDR3 protein is CASSQYDRGRIGYTF. The CDR3 DNA follows: TGTGCCAGCAGCCAGTACGACAGGGGGCGAATTGGCTACACCTTC. Full variable domain (outside the CDR3, taken from reference TRBV5-6 and TRBJ1-2): DAGVTQSPTHLIKTRGQQVTLRCSPKSGHDTVSWYQQALGQGPQFIFQYYEEEERQRGNFPDRFSGHQFPNYSSELNVNALLLGDSALYLCASSQYDRGRIGYTFGSGTRLTVV.

This clone was seen more than once but under ten times. V and J are TRBV7-6 and TRBJ2-1, with D perhaps TRBD2 (5 bases). CDR3 size: 12 residues. Trimming shortened V by 5 bases and J by 4 bases, and 6 bases separated the two germline ends. CDR1 is SGHVS, CDR2 FNYEAQ, per germline. CDR3 amino acids: CASSPGYNEQFF. The CDR3 bases are TGTGCCAGCAGCCCGGGATACAATGAGCAGTTCTTC. Complete variable domain (other parts from reference TRBV7-6 and TRBJ2-1): GAGVSQSPRYKVTKRGQDVALRCDPISGHVSLYWYRQALGQGPEFLTYFNYEAQQDKSGLPNDRFSAERPEGSISTLTIQRTEQRDSAMYRCASSPGYNEQFFGPGTRLTVL.